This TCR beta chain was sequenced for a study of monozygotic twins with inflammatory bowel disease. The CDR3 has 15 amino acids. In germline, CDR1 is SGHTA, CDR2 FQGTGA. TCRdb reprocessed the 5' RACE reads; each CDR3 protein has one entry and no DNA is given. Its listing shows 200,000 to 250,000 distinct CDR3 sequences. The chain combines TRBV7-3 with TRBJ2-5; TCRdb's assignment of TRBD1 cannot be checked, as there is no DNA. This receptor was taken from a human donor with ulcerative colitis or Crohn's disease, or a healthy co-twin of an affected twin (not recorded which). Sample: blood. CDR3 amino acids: CASSSIAGGQETQYF.